What follows describes a single T cell receptor (beta chain). Antigen unknown. The entry originates in a study of OX40 agonist ivuxolimab in advanced cancers. Overall study context: The dose-escalation cohort had hepatocellular carcinoma, melanoma, renal cell or head and neck cancer. With a range of roughly 20 to 80, age averaged about 58 years, and around 83% were male.

General study findings and limits: With doses of 0.1 to 3.0 mg/kg, CD4+ and CD8+ blood T cells had undergone clonal expansion by week 6. Part of the nonresponder group also had normalized T-cell clonal expansion that was low.

Using immunoSEQ multiplex PCR, the repertoire was profiled, and TCRdb retains in-frame clones only, with some absent. The sample carries roughly 41,000 clones, about 88% recorded once. The length of the CDR3 is 14 residues. V lost 5 bases and J lost 6, with 16 bases in between. CDR1 is MNHEY and CDR2 is SVGAGI in the germline V gene. The chain uses TRBV6-5 and TRBJ1-1; D is perhaps TRBD1 (6 bases). The TCR originated in an adult with an advanced solid tumor such as melanoma, head and neck, liver or kidney cancer. The source material was CD4+ or CD8+ T cells sorted from blood, sampled in a trial of the OX40 agonist ivuxolimab. CDR3 bases: TGTGCCAGCAGTGTACCCCGGACAGACTCTGAAGCTTTCTTT. It translates to CASSVPRTDSEAFF.